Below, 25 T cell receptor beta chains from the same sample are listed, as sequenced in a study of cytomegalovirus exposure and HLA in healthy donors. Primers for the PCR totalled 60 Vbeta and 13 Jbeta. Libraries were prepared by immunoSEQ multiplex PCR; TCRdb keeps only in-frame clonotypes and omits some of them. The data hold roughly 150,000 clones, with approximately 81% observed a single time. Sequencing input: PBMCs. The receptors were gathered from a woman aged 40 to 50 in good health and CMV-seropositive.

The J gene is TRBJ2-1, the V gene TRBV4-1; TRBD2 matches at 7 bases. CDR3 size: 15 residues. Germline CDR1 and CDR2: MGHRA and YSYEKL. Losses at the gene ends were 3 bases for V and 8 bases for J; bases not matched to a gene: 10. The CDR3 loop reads CASSQTLAVIHEQFF. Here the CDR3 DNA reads TGCGCCAGCAGCCAGACCCTAGCGGTAATTCATGAGCAGTTCTTC.

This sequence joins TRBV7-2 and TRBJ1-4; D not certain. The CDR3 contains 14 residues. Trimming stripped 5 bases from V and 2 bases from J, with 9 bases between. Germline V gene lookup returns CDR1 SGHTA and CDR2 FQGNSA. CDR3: CASSPRATNEKLFF. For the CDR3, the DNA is TGTGCCAGCAGCCCCCGCGCCACTAATGAAAAACTGTTTTTT.

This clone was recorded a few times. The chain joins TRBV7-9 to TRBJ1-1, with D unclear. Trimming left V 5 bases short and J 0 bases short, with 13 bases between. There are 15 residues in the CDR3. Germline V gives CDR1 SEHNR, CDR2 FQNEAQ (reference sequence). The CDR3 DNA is TGTGCCAGCAGCCCCGGCAAGAGGGTGAACACTGAAGCTTTCTTT. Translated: CASSPGKRVNTEAFF.

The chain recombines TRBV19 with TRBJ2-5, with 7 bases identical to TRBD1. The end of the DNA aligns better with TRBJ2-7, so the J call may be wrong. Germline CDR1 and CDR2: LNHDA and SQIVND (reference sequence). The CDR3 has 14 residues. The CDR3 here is CASSISGGRDEQYF. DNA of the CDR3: TGTGCCAGTAGTATATCAGGGGGTCGCGACGAGCAGTACTTC.

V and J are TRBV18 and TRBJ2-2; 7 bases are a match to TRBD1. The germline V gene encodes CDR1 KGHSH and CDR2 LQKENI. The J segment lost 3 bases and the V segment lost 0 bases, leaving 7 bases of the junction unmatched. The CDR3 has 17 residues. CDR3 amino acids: CASSPPNTGEYTGELFF. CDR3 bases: TGTGCCAGCTCACCACCGAATACAGGGGAGTACACCGGGGAGCTGTTTTTT.

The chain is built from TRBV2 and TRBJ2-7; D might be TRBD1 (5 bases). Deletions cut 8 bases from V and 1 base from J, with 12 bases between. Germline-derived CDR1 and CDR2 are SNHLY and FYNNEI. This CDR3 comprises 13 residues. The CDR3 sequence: CASGALTSYEQYF. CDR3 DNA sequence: TGTGCCAGCGGGGCGCTGACGTCCTACGAGCAGTACTTC. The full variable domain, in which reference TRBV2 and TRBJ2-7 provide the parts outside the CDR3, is EPEVTQTPSHQVTQMGQEVILRCVPISNHLYFYWYRQILGQKVEFLVSFYNNEISEKSEIFDDQFSVERPDGSNFTLKIRSTKLEDSAMYFCASGALTSYEQYFGPGTRLTVT.

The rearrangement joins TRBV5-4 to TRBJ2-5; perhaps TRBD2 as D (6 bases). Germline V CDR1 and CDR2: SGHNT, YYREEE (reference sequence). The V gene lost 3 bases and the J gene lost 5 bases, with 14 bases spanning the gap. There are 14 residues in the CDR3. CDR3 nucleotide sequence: TGTGCCAGCAGCTCCCCTCCACGGGGGGAGACCCAGTACTTC. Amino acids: CASSSPPRGETQYF.

In nucleotides, the CDR3 is TGTGCCATCAGTGAAACAGGGATCGGGGAGCTGTTTTTT. Encoded protein: CAISETGIGELFF. V is TRBV10-3 and J is TRBJ2-2; possible D gene TRBD1, 6 bases. From germline, CDR1 is ENHRY and CDR2 SYGVKD. CDR3 size: 13 residues. V was clipped by 3 bases and J by 7 bases, with 9 bases between them.

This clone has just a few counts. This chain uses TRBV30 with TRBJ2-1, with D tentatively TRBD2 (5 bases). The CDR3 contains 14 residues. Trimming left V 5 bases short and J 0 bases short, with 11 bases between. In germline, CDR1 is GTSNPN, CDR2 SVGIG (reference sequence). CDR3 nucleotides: TGTGCCTGGTACGGCGGGCCCTCCTACAATGAGCAGTTCTTC. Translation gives CAWYGGPSYNEQFF.

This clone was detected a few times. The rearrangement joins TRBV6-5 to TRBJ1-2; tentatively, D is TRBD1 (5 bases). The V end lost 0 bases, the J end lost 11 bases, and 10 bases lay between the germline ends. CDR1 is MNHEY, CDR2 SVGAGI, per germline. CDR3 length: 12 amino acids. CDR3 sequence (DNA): TGTGCCAGCAGTTACTCGAATGGGGCGTACACCTTC. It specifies CASSYSNGAYTF.

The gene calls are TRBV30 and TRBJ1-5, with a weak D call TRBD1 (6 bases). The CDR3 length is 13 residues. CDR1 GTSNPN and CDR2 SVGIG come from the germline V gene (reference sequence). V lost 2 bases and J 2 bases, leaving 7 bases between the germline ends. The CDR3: CAWSRQGNQPQHF. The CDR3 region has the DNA TGTGCCTGGAGTCGACAGGGCAATCAGCCCCAGCATTTT.

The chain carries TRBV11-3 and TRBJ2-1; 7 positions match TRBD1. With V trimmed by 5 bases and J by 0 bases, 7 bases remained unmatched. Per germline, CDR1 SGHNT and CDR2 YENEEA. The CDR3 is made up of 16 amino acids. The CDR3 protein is CASSAVRGSSYNEQFF. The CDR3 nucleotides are TGTGCCAGCAGCGCAGTCAGGGGGAGCTCCTACAATGAGCAGTTCTTC.

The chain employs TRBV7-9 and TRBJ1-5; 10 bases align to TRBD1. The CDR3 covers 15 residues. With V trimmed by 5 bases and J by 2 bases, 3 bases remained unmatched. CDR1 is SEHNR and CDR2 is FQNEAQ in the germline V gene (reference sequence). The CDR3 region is CASSLGTGGNQPQHF. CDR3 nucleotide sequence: TGTGCCAGCAGCCTCGGGACAGGGGGCAATCAGCCCCAGCATTTT. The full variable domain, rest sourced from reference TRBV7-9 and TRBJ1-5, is DTGVSQNPRHKITKRGQNVTFRCDPISEHNRLYWYRQTLGQGPEFLTYFQNEAQLEKSRLLSDRFSAERPKGSFSTLEIQRTEQGDSAMYLCASSLGTGGNQPQHFGDGTRLSIL.

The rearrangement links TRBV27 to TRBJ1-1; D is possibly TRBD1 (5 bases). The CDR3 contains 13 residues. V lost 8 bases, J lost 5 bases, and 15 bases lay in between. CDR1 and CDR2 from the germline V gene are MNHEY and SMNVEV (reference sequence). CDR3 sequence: CASGRVQGTEAFF. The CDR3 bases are TGTGCCAGCGGAAGAGTTCAGGGAACTGAAGCTTTCTTT.

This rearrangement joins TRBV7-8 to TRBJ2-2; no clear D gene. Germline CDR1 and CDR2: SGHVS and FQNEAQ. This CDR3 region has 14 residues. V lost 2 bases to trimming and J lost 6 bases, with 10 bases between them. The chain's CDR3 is CASSLTLAAGELFF. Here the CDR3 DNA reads TGTGCCAGCAGCTTAACATTGGCGGCCGGGGAGCTGTTTTTT.

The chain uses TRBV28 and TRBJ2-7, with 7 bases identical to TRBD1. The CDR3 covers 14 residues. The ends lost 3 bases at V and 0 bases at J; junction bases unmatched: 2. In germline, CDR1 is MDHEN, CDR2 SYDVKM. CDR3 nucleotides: TGTGCCAGCAGTTTGGGACAGAGCTCCTACGAGCAGTACTTC. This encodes CASSLGQSSYEQYF.

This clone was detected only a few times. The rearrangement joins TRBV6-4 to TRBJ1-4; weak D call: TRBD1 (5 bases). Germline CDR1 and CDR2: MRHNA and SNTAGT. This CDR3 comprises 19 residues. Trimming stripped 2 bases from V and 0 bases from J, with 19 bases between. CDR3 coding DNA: TGTGCCAGCAGTGACGCCCTACAATGGACACACACAACTAATGAAAAACTGTTTTTT. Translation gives CASSDALQWTHTTNEKLFF.

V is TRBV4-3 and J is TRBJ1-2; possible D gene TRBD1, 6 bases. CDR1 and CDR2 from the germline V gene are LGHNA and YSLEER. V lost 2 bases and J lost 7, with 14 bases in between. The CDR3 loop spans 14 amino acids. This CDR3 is CASSQLGQGFGYTF. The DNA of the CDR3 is TGCGCCAGCAGCCAACTCGGTCAGGGGTTTGGCTACACCTTC.

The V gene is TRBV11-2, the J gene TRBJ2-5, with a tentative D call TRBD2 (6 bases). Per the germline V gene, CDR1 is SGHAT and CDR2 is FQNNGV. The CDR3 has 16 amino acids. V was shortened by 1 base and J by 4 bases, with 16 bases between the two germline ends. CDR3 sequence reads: CASSLGFRGMGETQYF. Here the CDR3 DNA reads TGTGCCAGCAGCTTAGGATTCCGGGGGATGGGAGAGACCCAGTACTTC.

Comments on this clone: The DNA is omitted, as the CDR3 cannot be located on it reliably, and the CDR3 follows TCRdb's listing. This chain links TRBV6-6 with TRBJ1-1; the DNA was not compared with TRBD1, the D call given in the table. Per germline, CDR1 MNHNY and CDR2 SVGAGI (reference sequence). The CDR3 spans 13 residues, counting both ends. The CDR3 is CASSVAVNTEAFF.

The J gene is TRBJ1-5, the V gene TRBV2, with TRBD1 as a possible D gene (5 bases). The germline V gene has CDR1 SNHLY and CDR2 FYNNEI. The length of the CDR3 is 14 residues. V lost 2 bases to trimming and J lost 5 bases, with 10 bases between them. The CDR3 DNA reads TGTGCCAGCAGTGAACTGGGGCGCTATCAGCCCCAGCATTTT. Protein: CASSELGRYQPQHF.

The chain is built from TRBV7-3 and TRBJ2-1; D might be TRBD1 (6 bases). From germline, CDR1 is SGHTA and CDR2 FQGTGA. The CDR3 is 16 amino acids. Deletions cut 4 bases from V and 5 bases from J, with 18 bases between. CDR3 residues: CASSSGPGTPDNEQFF. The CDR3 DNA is TGTGCCAGCAGCTCAGGTCCCGGGACACCCGACAATGAGCAGTTCTTC.

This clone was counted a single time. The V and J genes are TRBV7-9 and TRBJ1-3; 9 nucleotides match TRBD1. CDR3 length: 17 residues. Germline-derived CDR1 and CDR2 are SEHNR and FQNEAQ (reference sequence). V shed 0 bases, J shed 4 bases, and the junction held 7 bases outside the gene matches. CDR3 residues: CASSLASGQGGGNTIYF. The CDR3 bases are TGTGCCAGCAGCTTAGCCTCGGGACAGGGTGGGGGAAACACCATATATTTT.

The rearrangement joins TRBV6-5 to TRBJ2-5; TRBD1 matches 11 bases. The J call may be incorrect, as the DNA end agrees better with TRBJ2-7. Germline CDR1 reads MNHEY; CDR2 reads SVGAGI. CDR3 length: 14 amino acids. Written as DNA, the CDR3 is TGTGCCAGCAAATTCGGGACAGGGGGTTACGAGCAGTACTTC. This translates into CASKFGTGGYEQYF.

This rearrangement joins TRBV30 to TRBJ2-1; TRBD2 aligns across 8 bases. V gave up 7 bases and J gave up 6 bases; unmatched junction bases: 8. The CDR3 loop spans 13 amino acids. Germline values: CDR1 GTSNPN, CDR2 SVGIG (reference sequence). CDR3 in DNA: TGTGCCTCGCCGGGACTAGGGACCAATGAGCAGTTCTTC. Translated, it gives CASPGLGTNEQFF.